This is a list of T cell receptor beta chains from one sample in a study of T cells after yellow fever vaccination. TCRdb itself ran the 5' RACE reads through MiXCR, one entry per CDR3 protein. The sample gives about 68,000 distinct CDR3 sequences, about 6% of which show up once; around a third is in the top ten. Source: CD8+ T cells sorted from PBMCs, taken more than 40 days after the first yellow fever vaccination. The receptors were sampled from a man younger than 30 who received the YFV17D yellow fever vaccine. Both conserved end residues are part of each CDR3. D genes are given only for firm matches. Only part of the rows carry a size: once, few, many, or a class if the clone is expanded.

NA,few,TRBJ2-7,14,TRBV27,CASSSRGGTYEQYF,TGTGCCAGCAGTTCCCGGGGCGGTACCTACGAGCAGTACTTC
NA,few,TRBJ1-2,15,TRBV2,CASSATLNVNYGYTF,TGTGCCAGCAGCGCTACCCTCAACGTAAACTATGGCTACACCTTC
NA,many,TRBJ2-7,15,TRBV6-1,CASSDPARGSYEQYF,TGTGCCAGCAGTGACCCTGCCAGGGGATCCTACGAGCAGTACTTC
NA,many,TRBJ2-1,12,TRBV5-6,CASEWGYNEQFF,TGTGCCAGCGAATGGGGATACAATGAGCAGTTCTTC
TRBD2,NA,TRBJ2-3,18,TRBV12-3/TRBV12-4,CASSFVLAGGVIPDTQYF,TGTGCCAGCAGTTTTGTACTAGCGGGGGGGGTAATCCCAGATACGCAGTATTTT
NA,medium-sized,TRBJ2-3,22,TRBV3-2,CASSQLTWEGQGLAGSTDTQYF,TGTGCCAGCAGCCAACTAACTTGGGAGGGACAGGGCTTAGCGGGGTCCACAGATACGCAGTATTTT
NA,many,TRBJ2-2,14,TRBV6-5,CASSYMEGTGELFF,TGTGCCAGCAGTTACATGGAGGGCACCGGGGAGCTGTTTTTT
NA,NA,TRBJ1-5,14,TRBV28,CASNPQGNPQPQHF,TGTGCCAGCAATCCTCAGGGGAACCCTCAGCCCCAGCATTTT
NA,many,TRBJ2-2,13,TRBV6-6,CASSYAGSGELFF,TGTGCCAGCAGCTACGCAGGGTCCGGGGAGCTGTTTTTT
NA,few,TRBJ2-1,12,TRBV19,CASSTTLNEQFF,TGTGCCAGTAGTACTACCCTAAATGAGCAGTTCTTC
NA,many,TRBJ2-1,16,TRBV11-2,CASSLASRGGSNEQFF,TGTGCCAGCAGCTTAGCCTCGCGGGGAGGCTCCAATGAGCAGTTCTTC
TRBD1,few,TRBJ2-1,15,TRBV19,CASSMDRGLSNEQFF,TGTGCCAGTAGTATGGACAGGGGGCTCAGCAATGAGCAGTTCTTC
TRBD2,many,TRBJ2-2,15,TRBV7-9,CASSSTSGVTGELFF,TGTGCCAGCAGCTCAACTAGCGGGGTCACCGGGGAGCTGTTTTTT
NA,many,TRBJ2-3,17,TRBV11-2,CASTYCSVCADADTQYF,TGTGCCAGCACCTATTGCTCGGTGTGTGCCGATGCAGATACGCAGTATTTT
NA,many,TRBJ2-3,17,TRBV3-1,CASSQDGTSRVTDTQYF,TGTGCCAGCAGCCAAGATGGAACTAGCAGGGTCACAGATACGCAGTATTTT
NA,many,TRBJ2-5,19,TRBV9,CASSGEIRTGRGGWETQYF,TGTGCCAGCAGCGGAGAGATCCGGACAGGGAGGGGTGGTTGGGAGACCCAGTACTTC
NA,many,TRBJ2-7,14,TRBV4-1,CASSQDREPYEQYF,TGCGCCAGCAGCCAAGACAGGGAGCCCTACGAGCAGTACTTC
NA,many,TRBJ2-5,17,TRBV4-3,CASSQDPPGGLRETQYF,TGCGCCAGCAGCCAAGACCCCCCCGGGGGCCTCCGGGAGACCCAGTACTTC
NA,many,TRBJ1-5,16,TRBV4-3,CASSQRFGGGNQPQHF,TGCGCCAGCAGCCAACGATTCGGGGGGGGCAATCAGCCCCAGCATTTT
NA,many,TRBJ2-7,19,TRBV6-4,CASTSSVPSPQGSIYEQYF,TGTGCCAGCACCTCCTCTGTCCCTTCGCCTCAGGGGTCAATCTACGAGCAGTACTTC
NA,many,TRBJ2-3,13,TRBV23-1,CARGHHFTDTQYF,TGCGCCAGGGGACACCATTTCACAGATACGCAGTATTTT
TRBD2,many,TRBJ2-3,16,TRBV7-3,CASSFGSGGPTDTQYF,TGTGCCAGCAGCTTCGGGAGCGGGGGGCCCACAGATACGCAGTATTTT
NA,many,TRBJ2-2,15,TRBV7-2,CASSLVGRNTGELFF,TGTGCCAGCAGCTTAGTTGGCAGGAACACCGGGGAGCTGTTTTTT
TRBD2,many,TRBJ2-1,14,TRBV12-3/TRBV12-4,CASSFGLAGARKFF,TGTGCCAGCAGTTTTGGACTAGCGGGGGCGCGGAAGTTCTTC
NA,few,TRBJ2-1,14,TRBV7-9,CASRTANRANEQFF,TGTGCCAGCAGGACGGCAAACAGGGCCAATGAGCAGTTCTTC
TRBD2,many,TRBJ2-1,16,TRBV24-1,CATSDLELAGGNEQFF,TGTGCCACCAGTGACCTGGAGCTAGCGGGGGGAAATGAGCAGTTCTTC
NA,few,TRBJ1-1,13,TRBV6-6,CASSYLSGREAFF,TGTGCCAGCAGTTACTTATCGGGGCGGGAAGCTTTCTTT
TRBD2,many,TRBJ2-7,13,TRBV3-1,CASSSSGGYEQYF,TGTGCCAGCAGCTCTAGCGGGGGCTACGAGCAGTACTTC
TRBD1,few,TRBJ1-6,14,TRBV10-3,CAISVGQGDSPLHF,TGTGCCATCAGTGTGGGACAGGGGGACTCACCCCTCCACTTT
TRBD2,many,TRBJ2-3,11,TRBV20-1,CSASGGGTQYF,TGCAGTGCTTCGGGGGGAGGTACGCAGTATTTT
TRBD1,many,TRBJ2-7,14,TRBV12-3/TRBV12-4,CASSFSDRGHEQYF,TGTGCCAGCAGTTTTTCGGACAGGGGGCACGAGCAGTACTTC
TRBD1,NA,TRBJ1-3,16,TRBV4-3,CASSQDGSGGRNTIYF,TGCGCCAGCAGCCAAGATGGTTCAGGGGGTAGAAACACCATATATTTT
TRBD2,NA,TRBJ2-5,12,TRBV20-1,CSASGLEETQYF,TGCAGTGCGTCGGGACTAGAAGAGACCCAGTACTTC
TRBD2,few,TRBJ2-3,15,TRBV5-1,CASSPLGLPTDTQYF,TGCGCCAGCAGCCCACTGGGACTACCCACAGATACGCAGTATTTT
NA,many,TRBJ2-4,15,TRBV20-1,CSARDGGRAKNIQYF,TGCAGTGCTAGAGATGGGGGGCGAGCCAAAAACATTCAGTACTTC
NA,many,TRBJ2-1,14,TRBV5-1,CASSLPGPLNEQFF,TGCGCCAGCAGCTTGCCCGGGCCTCTCAATGAGCAGTTCTTC
NA,NA,TRBJ1-2,13,TRBV14,CASSPGRFYGYTF,TGTGCCAGCAGCCCAGGCCGATTCTATGGCTACACCTTC
NA,few,TRBJ1-1,15,TRBV6-5,CASKAVGGVNTEAFF,TGTGCCAGCAAAGCAGTTGGGGGGGTAAACACTGAAGCTTTCTTT
TRBD2,few,TRBJ2-5,17,TRBV27,CASSLLAGGLGQETQYF,TGTGCCAGCAGCTTACTAGCGGGGGGGCTCGGGCAAGAGACCCAGTACTTC